This TCR beta chain derives from a study of blood T cell repertoires in COVID-19. Assay used: immunoSEQ multiplex PCR; TCRdb lists only in-frame clones, some missing. Here the sample spans about 74,000 clones, roughly 88% being singletons. Germline CDR1 and CDR2: LNHDA and SQIVND (reference sequence). CDR3 length: 15 residues. Trimming took 4 bases from V and 2 from J, leaving 14 bases between them. The material sequenced was peripheral blood. The V gene is TRBV19, the J gene TRBJ2-5; D possibly corresponds to TRBD1 (6 bases). The sequence was collected from a woman aged 80 or over with acute or convalescent COVID-19. CDR3 sequence (DNA): TGTGCCAGTAGTAAAAACAGGGATCGTCAAGAGACCCAGTACTTC. As protein: CASSKNRDRQETQYF.